Listed here are 13 T cell receptor beta chains from one sample, sequenced in a study of T cells in Graves' hyperthyroidism and ophthalmopathy. TCR beta CDR3 regions were amplified from RNA. In the first-round RT-PCR of the TCR CDR3, the HTBI primer set was used. Via MiXCR, TCRdb re-called the multiplex PCR reads, giving one row per CDR3 protein. The table has a few hundred thousand distinct CDR3 sequences, more than 15% seen once. The material sequenced was blood. These receptors were obtained from a woman aged 30 to 39 with Graves' hyperthyroidism.

This clonotype appeared many times. The chain combines TRBV19 with TRBJ1-1; no firm D call. V gave up 8 bases and J gave up 1 base, with 17 bases separating them. Germline V gene sequence: CDR1 LNHDA, CDR2 SQIVND (reference sequence). This CDR3 spans 15 amino acids. This CDR3 is CASLSTVVKNTEAFF. The CDR3 DNA reads TGTGCCAGTCTGTCTACCGTGGTTAAGAACACTGAAGCTTTCTTT.

This clonotype was seen only a few times. The chain joins TRBV14 to TRBJ2-1; the D gene is possibly TRBD2 (5 bases). Trimming took 2 bases from V and 7 from J, leaving 18 bases between them. Germline assignment: CDR1 SGHDN and CDR2 FVKESK. This CDR3 has 16 amino acids. The CDR3, as DNA: TGTGCCAGCAGCCAATCGGCGCGGACTCTAGAAAATGAGCAGTTCTTC. Amino acids: CASSQSARTLENEQFF.

This clonotype was recorded at least ten times. The chain uses TRBV28 and TRBJ2-1; 7 bases map to TRBD2. Per germline, CDR1 MDHEN and CDR2 SYDVKM. The CDR3 totals 12 residues. With 2 bases clipped from V and 10 bases from J, the junction kept 2 bases outside the gene matches. The CDR3 region is CASSLPGREQFF. The CDR3 DNA sequence: TGTGCCAGCAGTTTACCCGGGAGGGAGCAGTTCTTC.

This clonotype was recorded many times. The chain uses TRBV20-1 and TRBJ2-1, with TRBD2 as a possible D gene (5 bases). Germline CDR1 and CDR2: DFQATT and SNEGSKA (reference sequence). The ends were cut back, 5 bases at V and 2 bases at J, with 19 bases in the middle. CDR3 length: 16 amino acids. The chain's CDR3 is CSAPRLTGNPYNEQFF. DNA of the CDR3: TGCAGTGCTCCCCGCCTGACGGGGAACCCCTACAATGAGCAGTTCTTC.

The chain combines TRBV12-5 with TRBJ2-7; 8 positions match TRBD1. The junction had 10 bases not matched to a gene; V was cut back by 2 bases and J by 4 bases. In germline, CDR1 is LGHNT, CDR2 FRNRAP. CDR3 length equals 16 residues. CDR3 sequence: CASGLPTGQDGYEQYF. CDR3 nucleotide sequence: TGTGCTAGTGGTTTGCCCACGGGACAGGACGGTTACGAGCAGTACTTC.

This chain uses TRBV4-1 with TRBJ2-3; 7 positions agree with TRBD1. Germline lookup yields CDR1 MGHRA and CDR2 YSYEKL. The CDR3 has 16 residues. V was clipped by 0 bases and J by 4 bases; unmatched bases: 7. This CDR3 reads CASSQDLRGLPDTQYF. Here the CDR3 DNA reads TGCGCCAGCAGCCAAGATCTTAGGGGGCTACCAGATACGCAGTATTTT.

This clonotype was observed at least ten times. V gene TRBV27 combines with J gene TRBJ1-2, with unresolved D. This CDR3 region has 13 residues. Trimming pared 6 bases from V and 3 bases from J, leaving 11 bases between. Germline CDR1 reads MNHEY; CDR2 reads SMNVEV (reference sequence). The CDR3 loop is CASRLNGDYGYTF. The CDR3 bases are TGTGCCAGCAGACTCAACGGGGACTATGGCTACACCTTC.

This clonotype appeared many times. The rearrangement links TRBV27 to TRBJ1-2, with D tentatively TRBD1 (6 bases). Trimming left V 5 bases short and J 5 bases short, with 15 bases between. CDR3 length: 14 residues. CDR1 is MNHEY and CDR2 is SMNVEV in the germline V gene (reference sequence). CDR3 nucleotide sequence: TGTGCCAGCAGTCCCGCGGGGGGCTGGTATGGCTACACCTTC. It translates to CASSPAGGWYGYTF.

This clonotype occurred many times. The chain couples TRBV7-9 to TRBJ2-1; TRBD1 is a possible D gene (6 bases). V lost 1 base, J lost 6 bases, and 10 bases lay in between. The CDR3 runs 14 residues. The germline CDR1 and CDR2 sequences are SEHNR and FQNEAQ (reference sequence). The CDR3 here is CASSLEGGANEQFF. DNA of the CDR3: TGTGCCAGCAGCTTAGAAGGGGGAGCCAATGAGCAGTTCTTC.

This clonotype has just a few counts. J is TRBJ1-2 and V is TRBV10-3; D uncertain. CDR3 length equals 13 residues. The germline CDR1 and CDR2 sequences are ENHRY and SYGVKD. Trimming removed 4 bases at V and 1 base at J, with 7 bases between. CDR3 residues: CAISVGFNYGYTF. CDR3 DNA: TGTGCCATCAGTGTCGGGTTTAACTATGGCTACACCTTC.

The chain has TRBV5-1 and TRBJ2-2; a weak D match, TRBD2 (6 bases). From germline, CDR1 is SGHRS and CDR2 YFSETQ. CDR3 length: 15 residues. Trimming took 1 base from V and 6 from J, leaving 13 bases between them. The CDR3 loop is CASSLTRGGAGELFF. The CDR3 nucleotides are TGCGCCAGCAGCTTGACACGTGGAGGGGCCGGGGAGCTGTTTTTT.

This clonotype was seen many times. This chain links TRBV28 with TRBJ2-3, with D perhaps TRBD2 (5 bases). V lost 3 bases and J lost 9, with 19 bases in between. Germline-derived CDR1 and CDR2 are MDHEN and SYDVKM. This CDR3 is built from 15 residues. CDR3 loop: CASSFRRRLSGTQYF. CDR3 sequence (DNA): TGTGCCAGCAGTTTCCGGAGGCGGCTTAGTGGGACGCAGTATTTT.

This clonotype was found a few times. This chain links TRBV6-1 with TRBJ1-4, with D possibly TRBD1 on 6 matching bases. Germline values: CDR1 MNHNS, CDR2 SASEGT. The CDR3 contains 16 residues. Trimming shortened V by 6 bases and J by 8 bases, and 22 bases separated the two germline ends. For the CDR3, the DNA is TGTGCCAGCAGGGAGTTGTCGTGGGGGGGCGAAGAAAAACTGTTTTTT. It is translated as CASRELSWGGEEKLFF.